Listed below are T cell receptor beta chains from one sample, sequenced in a study of blood T cells in healthy people across ages. TCRdb redid the calling of the 5' RACE reads with MiXCR, one entry per CDR3 protein. The sample includes roughly 550,000 distinct CDR3 sequences, 20% to 30% seen only once; the top ten take just under 9%. The same sample was also used in a study of T cells of mothers and their children.

The sequenced sample consisted of blood. The receptor source for this set is a boy younger than 18 in good health. The CDR3 runs from the conserved cysteine through the conserved F or W. D genes are given only for firm matches. Size is stated for part of the rows, as once, few or many counts, or as a class when the clone is expanded.

- TRBJ1-1 TRBV9 - CASSPTTGNTEAFF TGTGCCAGCAGCCCGACGACAGGGAACACTGAAGCTTTCTTT
TRBD2 TRBJ2-3 TRBV7-2 once CASSLVGLALDTQYF TGTGCCAGCAGCTTAGTGGGACTAGCGTTAGATACGCAGTATTTT
- TRBJ2-1 TRBV20-1 - CSASASDAYNEQFF TGCAGTGCTAGCGCTAGCGACGCCTACAATGAGCAGTTCTTC
TRBD2 TRBJ2-3 TRBV28 - CASSSNFPGGPTDTQYF TGTGCCAGCAGTTCCAATTTCCCGGGGGGTCCCACAGATACGCAGTATTTT
TRBD1 TRBJ2-7 TRBV5-5 - CASTNRGRVSYEQYF TGTGCCAGCACAAACAGGGGCCGCGTCTCCTACGAGCAGTACTTC
TRBD1 TRBJ2-3 TRBV5-1 - CASSSLTGGTDTQYF TGCGCCAGCAGCTCCCTGACAGGGGGCACAGATACGCAGTATTTT
- TRBJ2-5 TRBV30 - CAWSIRGWKQETQYF TGTGCCTGGAGTATCCGGGGATGGAAACAAGAGACCCAGTACTTC
- TRBJ2-3 TRBV14 - CASSQVPVFGTDTQYF TGTGCCAGCAGCCAAGTCCCCGTGTTTGGCACAGATACGCAGTATTTT
TRBD1 TRBJ1-6 TRBV28 - CASRGQENSPLHF TGTGCCAGCAGGGGACAGGAGAATTCACCCCTCCACTTT
TRBD2 TRBJ2-5 TRBV10-2 few CASSQTSFWETQYF TGCGCCAGCAGTCAGACTAGCTTTTGGGAGACCCAGTACTTC
- TRBJ1-4 TRBV7-9 - CASSSREGAEKLFF TGTGCCAGCAGCTCACGGGAAGGGGCGGAAAAACTGTTTTTT
- TRBJ2-5 TRBV6-5 - CASTKGTAYRQYF TGTGCCAGCACCAAGGGGACGGCGTATAGGCAGTACTTC
TRBD2 TRBJ2-1 TRBV20-1 - CSARDLGDYYNEQFF TGCAGTGCTAGAGATCTTGGGGACTACTACAATGAGCAGTTCTTC
- TRBJ2-6 TRBV20-1 - CSARGTEGANVLTF TGCAGTGCTAGAGGGACTGAGGGGGCCAACGTCCTGACTTTC
- TRBJ2-5 TRBV21-1 - CASSNFSRQGEAKYQETQYF TGTGCCAGCAGCAATTTTTCGCGGCAGGGGGAGGCCAAGTACCAAGAGACCCAGTACTTC
- TRBJ1-4 TRBV7-9 - CASSSGMNEKLFF TGTGCCAGCAGCTCCGGGATGAATGAAAAACTGTTTTTT
- TRBJ2-3 TRBV20-1 few CSATAIGQNTDTQYF TGCAGTGCTACGGCCATAGGACAGAACACAGATACGCAGTATTTT
- TRBJ2-1 TRBV28 few CASRGWGVNEQFF TGTGCCAGCAGAGGATGGGGGGTCAATGAGCAGTTCTTC
- TRBJ1-1 TRBV29-1 few CSVLTFADTEAFF TGCAGCGTTTTAACTTTCGCTGACACTGAAGCTTTCTTT
TRBD1 TRBJ2-7 TRBV7-9 many CASSSGQGASYEQYF TGTGCCAGCAGCTCTGGACAGGGGGCTTCCTACGAGCAGTACTTC
- TRBJ2-2 TRBV4-3 few CASKGQVNTGELFF TGCGCCAGCAAGGGGCAGGTTAACACCGGGGAGCTGTTTTTT
TRBD2 TRBJ2-1 TRBV6-2/TRBV6-3 - CASSLADHNEQFF TGTGCCAGCAGTCTAGCGGATCACAATGAGCAGTTCTTC
TRBD1 TRBJ2-2 TRBV2 - CASSEGGSGTGGRELFF TGTGCCAGCAGTGAAGGGGGATCCGGGACAGGGGGCAGGGAGCTGTTTTTT
- TRBJ1-1 TRBV20-1 few CSARDIDSAFF TGCAGTGCTAGGGATATCGATTCGGCTTTCTTT
- TRBJ2-5 TRBV5-8 - CASSPRILGMETQYF TGTGCCAGCAGCCCCCGTATTTTAGGGATGGAGACCCAGTACTTC
- TRBJ1-1 TRBV4-3 few CASSLIPMVGTEAFF TGCGCCAGCAGCCTTATCCCCATGGTCGGCACTGAAGCTTTCTTT
TRBD2 TRBJ2-1 TRBV14 - CASSQGAGLAGGYNEQFF TGTGCCAGCAGCCAAGGCGCGGGACTAGCGGGGGGATACAATGAGCAGTTCTTC
TRBD2 TRBJ2-1 TRBV29-1 - CSVEGRAGNNEQFF TGCAGTGTTGAAGGGAGGGCCGGAAACAATGAGCAGTTCTTC
- TRBJ1-2 TRBV10-3 - CAIPWAREANYGYTF TGTGCCATCCCCTGGGCCAGGGAAGCAAACTATGGCTACACCTTC
- TRBJ2-7 TRBV5-1 few CASTQGALSYEQYF TGCGCCAGCACTCAGGGAGCCCTCTCCTACGAGCAGTACTTC
- TRBJ2-3 TRBV7-2 - CASSSLDYATTDTQYF TGTGCCAGCAGCTCCTTGGACTATGCAACAACAGATACGCAGTATTTT
- TRBJ1-2 TRBV29-1 few CSVDVDTLNGYTF TGCAGCGTTGACGTGGACACCCTAAATGGCTACACCTTC
TRBD2 TRBJ2-7 TRBV5-1 - CASSFGPAGVGEQYF TGCGCCAGCAGCTTCGGTCCAGCGGGGGTTGGAGAGCAGTACTTC
- TRBJ2-4 TRBV13 - CASSPQGRLDIQYF TGTGCCAGCAGCCCCCAGGGGCGCTTGGACATTCAGTACTTC
- TRBJ1-1 TRBV24-1 few CATSDLTGEAFF TGTGCCACCAGTGACCTGACTGGTGAAGCTTTCTTT
TRBD1 TRBJ1-1 TRBV30 - CAWSGDSLNTEAFF TGTGCCTGGAGTGGGGACAGCCTCAACACTGAAGCTTTCTTT
TRBD2 TRBJ2-1 TRBV5-1 few CASSSLAGRYNEQFF TGCGCCAGCAGCTCTCTAGCGGGAAGGTACAATGAGCAGTTCTTC
TRBD2 TRBJ2-5 TRBV5-4 few CASSLGLAGLQETQYF TGTGCCAGCAGCCTGGGACTAGCGGGCCTCCAAGAGACCCAGTACTTC
TRBD2 TRBJ2-3 TRBV20-1 - CSARAVGTRDWSDTQYF TGCAGTGCTAGAGCCGTGGGGACTAGAGATTGGTCGGATACGCAGTATTTT
TRBD2 TRBJ2-5 TRBV27 many CASSLLAGVETQYF TGTGCCAGCAGTCTACTAGCGGGGGTGGAGACCCAGTACTTC